Following are 2 T cell receptor beta chains from one sample sequenced in a study of tumor and adjacent non-tumor tissue in lung cancer. The template was RNA from unsorted bulk tissue. Distant lung tissue was collected more than 3 cm away from the tumor edge. The library came from three nested PCR rounds adapted from ARM-PCR protocols. TCRdb re-analysed the multiplex PCR reads in MiXCR, keeping a single row per CDR3 protein. The data show 85,000 or so distinct CDR3 sequences, approximately 73% seen once. The specimen sequenced was distant non-tumor lung tissue. All receptors derive from a woman aged 45-65 years with non-small cell lung cancer.

On this clonotype: Since a much larger clone is just one base distant, this may be a read error. This chain links TRBV19 with TRBJ2-7; D call uncertain. CDR3 length equals 16 residues. Germline CDR1 LNHDA, CDR2 SQIVND (reference sequence). CDR3 sequence: CVSSSVIGSSSYEQYF. CDR3 sequence (DNA): TGTGTCAGTAGTTCCGTAATCGGGTCGAGCTCCTACGAGCAGTACTTC.

Comment on this clonotype: One end of the junction is discordant with germline, which a read error may explain. The V and J genes are TRBV6-5 and TRBJ2-1; TRBD2 is a possible D gene (5 bases). CDR1 and CDR2 from the germline V gene are MNHEY and SVGAGI. This CDR3 is 15 amino acids long. This chain's CDR3 is CASTVTRCSDNEQFF. In DNA, the CDR3 is TGTGCCAGCACCGTTACTAGGTGCTCCGACAATGAGCAGTTCTTC.